This entry features one T cell receptor beta chain sequence. The antigen is unknown. These data belong to a study of cytomegalovirus exposure and HLA in healthy donors. The study, taken as a whole, reports: An apparent linkage of common viral pathogens to several of the most significant clusters emerged in a later analysis.

60 Vbeta and 13 Jbeta primers were used in PCR. Only in-frame clones appear in the TCRdb table, and some are missing; sequencing was by immunoSEQ multiplex PCR. The sample lists 190,000 or so clones; around 83% were seen once. Trimming took off 3 bases at V and 5 bases at J, with 8 bases between the two ends. The CDR3 length is 13 residues. Germline V lookup: CDR1 MDHEN, CDR2 SYDVKM. The chain carries TRBV28 and TRBJ2-4; TRBD1 might be the D (5 bases). The sequence derives from a woman between 50 and 59 years old in good health and CMV-seropositive. Sequenced material: PBMCs. DNA for the CDR3: TGTGCCAGCAGTTTGTCACAGGAAAACATTCAGTACTTC. It yields the protein CASSLSQENIQYF.